The text below deals with one TCR beta chain. In the study's own analysis: Amplifying reference gene primers gave estimates of nucleated cell counts. Some clones are missing from TCRdb's copy, which holds only in-frame ones; the method was immunoSEQ multiplex PCR. V and J calls plus clone size are reproduced from that table; the DNA served to infer D and trimming. The sample includes some 300,000 clones, approximately 80% seen only once; the top ten take 4% to 5%. The record originates from a study of blood T cell repertoires in COVID-19. Study as a whole: Specimens from acute and convalescent COVID-19 originated in the United States, Italy and Spain. In each case, the material was cDNA or gDNA derived from T cells, B-cell-depleted T cells, or PBMCs.

With V trimmed by 3 bases and J by 5 bases, 4 bases remained unmatched. CDR1 and CDR2 from the germline V gene are MGHRA and YSYEKL. The CDR3 extends over 13 amino acids. This TCR came from a woman in her 50s with active or convalescent COVID-19. The chain is built from TRBV4-1 and TRBJ2-7; 7 nucleotides match TRBD1. Material for sequencing was peripheral blood. DNA of the CDR3: TGCGCCAGCAGCCATACAGGGGAACACGAGCAGTACTTC. Its protein product is CASSHTGEHEQYF.